A selection of T cell receptor beta chains follows, all from one sample in a study of blood T cells in healthy people across ages. Each CDR3 protein is one row after TCRdb ran MiXCR on the 5' RACE reads. The sample holds around 1,500,000 distinct CDR3 sequences; 28% are singletons and the top ten take over 7%. Sequencing was performed on blood. The receptors were sampled from a woman aged 25 to 39 in good health. Each CDR3 is given with its conserved first and last residue.

j_gene,v_gene,CDR3aa
TRBJ2-1,TRBV30,CAWSGGPYNEQFF
TRBJ2-3,TRBV6-2/TRBV6-3,CASRRLSSRDTQYF
TRBJ2-7,TRBV20-1,CSATWSDNYEQYF
TRBJ1-4,TRBV29-1,CSVYQGTNEKLFF
TRBJ2-3,TRBV5-1,CASSSGQKSTDTQYF
TRBJ1-1,TRBV12-3/TRBV12-4,CASSLALDSLSNTEAFF
TRBJ2-3,TRBV6-1,CASRGQGARDTQYF
TRBJ1-6,TRBV7-2,CASSFDRGNNSPLHF
TRBJ2-7,TRBV28,CASSLRTARYF
TRBJ1-2,TRBV27,CASGPGTGANYGYTF
TRBJ1-4,TRBV4-1,CASSLQGRVGEKLFF
TRBJ1-5,TRBV2,CASSGQGWLQPQHF
TRBJ1-5,TRBV30,CAWTGGPNQPQHF
TRBJ2-1,TRBV15,CATSKAGTSGNEQFF
TRBJ2-3,TRBV20-1,CSARDLDGADTQYF
TRBJ2-1,TRBV12-3/TRBV12-4,CASSYRTNEQFF
.,TRBV11-2,CASSLLFRPRFYEQYF
TRBJ2-4,TRBV6-2/TRBV6-3,CASSYGTRRAKNIQYF
TRBJ2-6,TRBV30,CAWSGPSGANVLTF
TRBJ1-2,TRBV30,CAWIFAGYGYTF
TRBJ2-3,TRBV19,CACESMDTQYF
TRBJ2-1,TRBV5-1,CASSLVEGAYEQFF